Presented here are 21 T cell receptor beta chains from one specimen sequenced in a study of cytomegalovirus exposure and HLA in healthy donors. PCR was performed using 60 Vbeta and 13 Jbeta primers. TCRdb's copy holds only in-frame clones and misses some; the assay was immunoSEQ multiplex PCR. Its clone listing holds tens of thousands of clones. The sequencing sample was made of PBMCs. These receptor sequences come from a woman aged 40 to 50 in good health and CMV-seronegative.

On this clone itself: One junction end does not reproduce the germline sequence, and a read error may be involved. The CDR3 is CSAGTPGNNIYF. The CDR3 coding sequence is TGCAGCGCGGGAACACCTGGAAACAACATATATTTT. V usage is TRBV29-1 and J usage is TRBJ1-3, with D uncertain. Germline assignment: CDR1 SQVTM and CDR2 ANQGSEA. This CDR3 has 12 residues.

This chain connects TRBV18 to TRBJ1-5; tentative D call: TRBD1 (5 bases). Looked up from germline, CDR1 is KGHSH and CDR2 is LQKENI. The CDR3 length is 16 residues. Deletions cut 6 bases from V and 1 base from J, with 16 bases between. The CDR3 DNA sequence: TGTGCCAGCTCTCCGAATCAGGGTAGGAGCAATCAGCCCCAGCATTTT. Its protein product is CASSPNQGRSNQPQHF.

The chain joins TRBV2 to TRBJ1-4; D gene ambiguous. In germline, CDR1 is SNHLY, CDR2 FYNNEI. With 5 bases removed from V and 8 bases from J, the gap between germline ends came to 24 bases. This CDR3 is 17 amino acids long. For the CDR3, the DNA is TGTGCCAGCAGTCCTCAAGGAGGGTTTTGGGGTATCGAAAAACTGTTTTTT. This codes for CASSPQGGFWGIEKLFF.

J is TRBJ1-1 and V is TRBV7-2; D not resolved. CDR1 is SGHTA, CDR2 FQGNSA, per germline. This CDR3 has 12 amino acids. Trimming pared 5 bases from V and 1 base from J, leaving 5 bases between. The CDR3 is CASSAQNTEAFF. The CDR3 bases are TGTGCCAGCAGCGCGCAGAACACTGAAGCTTTCTTT. Filled out from reference TRBV7-2 and TRBJ1-1, the complete variable domain reads GAGVSQSPSNKVTEKGKDVELRCDPISGHTALYWYRQSLGQGLEFLIYFQGNSAPDKSGLPSDRFSAERTGGSVSTLTIQRTQQEDSAVYLCASSAQNTEAFFGQGTRLTVV.

This chain joins TRBV6-6 and TRBJ2-7, with D perhaps TRBD1 (6 bases). CDR1 is MNHNY, CDR2 SVGAGI, per germline (reference sequence). The CDR3 covers 15 residues. With 2 bases removed from V and 3 bases from J, the gap between germline ends came to 14 bases. CDR3 sequence reads: CASSYATGMLYEQYF. Here the CDR3 DNA reads TGTGCCAGCAGTTACGCTACAGGGATGCTCTACGAGCAGTACTTC.

V gene TRBV7-6 combines with J gene TRBJ2-7; D perhaps matches TRBD1 (6 bases). The germline V gene has CDR1 SGHVS and CDR2 FNYEAQ. This CDR3 spans 14 amino acids. V lost 5 bases, J lost 1 base, and 12 bases lay in between. In nucleotides, the CDR3 is TGTGCCAGCAGCCAGCAGGGGAGTTCCTACGAGCAGTACTTC. It translates to CASSQQGSSYEQYF.

The chain has TRBV15 and TRBJ1-1; D is ambiguous. Trimming cost V 4 bases and J 0 bases, with 9 bases left between them. The CDR3 is 14 amino acids. Germline loops: CDR1 LNHNV, CDR2 YYDKDF (reference sequence). CDR3 in amino acids: CATSIPVVNTEAFF. In nucleotides, the CDR3 is TGTGCCACCAGCATTCCGGTTGTGAACACTGAAGCTTTCTTT.

This sequence joins TRBV18 and TRBJ2-7; maybe TRBD2 (5 bases). The CDR3 sequence is 13 residues long. Looked up from germline, CDR1 is KGHSH and CDR2 is LQKENI. V was cut by 5 bases and J by 0 bases, with 8 bases left in between. CDR3 nucleotides: TGTGCCAGCTCAGAAGGGAGCTCCTACGAGCAGTACTTC. The encoded protein is CASSEGSSYEQYF.

The J gene is TRBJ2-3, the V gene TRBV7-9; weak D call: TRBD2 (6 bases). Germline V gene data show CDR1 as SEHNR and CDR2 as FQNEAQ (reference sequence). V was trimmed by 3 bases and J by 2 bases, leaving 9 bases between them. The CDR3 is 14 amino acids. The CDR3 DNA follows: TGTGCCAGCAGCTTGGGGGAGGACACAGATACGCAGTATTTT. Its translation: CASSLGEDTDTQYF.

V usage is TRBV29-1 and J usage is TRBJ1-1; possibly TRBD1 for D (6 bases). The V gene's germline CDR1 is SQVTM and CDR2 ANQGSEA. The CDR3 is 13 residues long. Trimming pared 5 bases from V and 6 bases from J, leaving 16 bases between. CDR3 sequence reads: CSVRGRGIPEAFF. Written as DNA, the CDR3 is TGCAGCGTTAGGGGCAGGGGAATACCTGAAGCTTTCTTT.

The rearrangement links TRBV6-5 to TRBJ1-4, with D uncertain. CDR1 is MNHEY, CDR2 SVGAGI, per germline. Trimming pared 0 bases from V and 2 bases from J, leaving 7 bases between. The CDR3 runs to 15 residues. CDR3: CASSYSRRTNEKLFF. The DNA of the CDR3 is TGTGCCAGCAGTTACTCGAGGAGGACTAATGAAAAACTGTTTTTT.

The gene calls are TRBV6-5 and TRBJ1-2; maybe TRBD1 (6 bases). Trimming pared 6 bases from V and 6 bases from J, leaving 17 bases between. The CDR3 covers 14 residues. The germline V gene encodes CDR1 MNHEY and CDR2 SVGAGI. The CDR3: CASRRTAVGDGYTF. The CDR3 region has the DNA TGTGCCAGCAGACGGACAGCTGTGGGTGATGGCTACACCTTC.

The chain links TRBV18 to TRBJ1-1; D is perhaps TRBD1 (6 bases). Germline CDR1 reads KGHSH; CDR2 reads LQKENI. There are 15 residues in the CDR3. Trimming took 9 bases from V and 5 from J, leaving 22 bases between them. CDR3: CARPAEAGARTEAFF. The CDR3 DNA sequence: TGTGCCAGACCGGCAGAAGCAGGGGCGAGGACTGAAGCTTTCTTT.

This chain links TRBV11-2 with TRBJ1-1; possibly TRBD1 for D (5 bases). The germline V gene encodes CDR1 SGHAT and CDR2 FQNNGV. The CDR3 has 16 amino acids. The ends were cut back, 5 bases at V and 1 base at J, with 17 bases in the middle. The DNA for the CDR3 is TGTGCCAGCAGCCGATGGACAACAGGTTCGAACACTGAAGCTTTCTTT. Its translation: CASSRWTTGSNTEAFF.

The chain links TRBV30 to TRBJ1-2; no clear D gene. The CDR3 spans 12 residues. Trimming pared 3 bases from V and 5 bases from J, leaving 10 bases between. Per the germline V gene, CDR1 is GTSNPN and CDR2 is SVGIG (reference sequence). CDR3 sequence: CAWSRVGYGYTF. In nucleotides, the CDR3 is TGTGCCTGGAGCCGGGTCGGTTATGGCTACACCTTC.

The chain couples TRBV28 to TRBJ2-7; 11 bases match TRBD2. Germline trimming cut 3 bases from V and 1 base from J; bases unmatched to any gene: 5. Germline V gene data show CDR1 as MDHEN and CDR2 as SYDVKM. The CDR3 is 16 residues long. CDR3 DNA sequence: TGTGCCAGCAGTTTCGGATCTAGCGGGAGGTCCTACGAGCAGTACTTC. It yields the protein CASSFGSSGRSYEQYF.

In terms of frequency, this clone is medium-sized. This chain links TRBV7-9 with TRBJ2-7, with 7 bases matching TRBD1. The germline V gene has CDR1 SEHNR and CDR2 FQNEAQ (reference sequence). The CDR3 runs 14 residues. Germline trimming cut 6 bases from V and 7 bases from J; bases unmatched to any gene: 12. CDR3 in amino acids: CASRHTGDASEQYF. The CDR3 nucleotides are TGTGCCAGCAGGCATACAGGGGACGCGTCTGAGCAGTACTTC. The complete variable domain, with remaining parts taken from reference TRBV7-9 and TRBJ2-7, reads DTGVSQNPRHKITKRGQNVTFRCDPISEHNRLYWYRQTLGQGPEFLTYFQNEAQLEKSRLLSDRFSAERPKGSFSTLEIQRTEQGDSAMYLCASRHTGDASEQYFGPGTRLTVT.

This sequence joins TRBV5-1 and TRBJ2-7; 8 bases align to TRBD1. This CDR3 comprises 14 residues. Looked up from germline, CDR1 is SGHRS and CDR2 is YFSETQ. V dropped 4 bases and J dropped 3; count of bases not matched to a gene: 6. CDR3 DNA: TGCGCCAGCAGCCCGACAGGGGCAAGCTACGAGCAGTACTTC. Its protein is CASSPTGASYEQYF. Full variable domain (remainder filled in from reference TRBV5-1 and TRBJ2-7): KAGVTQTPRYLIKTRGQQVTLSCSPISGHRSVSWYQQTPGQGLQFLFEYFSETQRNKGNFPGRFSGRQFSNSRSEMNVSTLELGDSALYLCASSPTGASYEQYFGPGTRLTVT.

The rearrangement uses TRBV7-7 and TRBJ2-7; the D gene is possibly TRBD1 (6 bases). V was shortened by 1 base and J by 3 bases, with 13 bases between the two germline ends. The CDR3 has 15 residues. CDR1 and CDR2 from the germline V gene are SSHAT and FNYEAQ (reference sequence). CDR3 in amino acids: CASSLERDKGYEQYF. The CDR3 DNA follows: TGTGCCAGCAGCTTAGAGAGGGACAAGGGCTACGAGCAGTACTTC.

The chain's CDR3 is CASSQHRTNQPQHF. In DNA, the CDR3 is TGTGCCAGCAGCCAGCACAGGACCAATCAGCCCCAGCATTTT. The chain links TRBV6-6 to TRBJ1-5; a possible D gene is TRBD1 (5 bases). Per the germline V gene, CDR1 is MNHNY and CDR2 is SVGAGI (reference sequence). The V and J ends lost 6 bases and 3 bases respectively, with 12 bases between them. The CDR3 is 14 amino acids.

V usage is TRBV7-2 and J usage is TRBJ2-7; TRBD2 agrees at 12 bases. This CDR3 contains 15 residues. From germline, CDR1 is SGHTA and CDR2 FQGNSA. With 2 bases clipped from V and 2 bases from J, the junction kept 1 base outside the gene matches. The CDR3 DNA is TGTGCCAGCAGCTTATGGACTAGCGGGGCCTACGAGCAGTACTTC. Amino acid sequence: CASSLWTSGAYEQYF.